The 12 T cell receptor beta chains below all came from one sample that was sequenced in a study of Graves' ophthalmopathy and Graves' hyperthyroidism. Investigators amplified TCR beta CDR3 regions from RNA transcripts. The authors performed first-round RT-PCR with HTBI primers and then a second-round multiplex PCR. From the multiplex PCR reads, TCRdb called clonotypes with MiXCR, one entry per CDR3 protein. The profile covers roughly 500,000 distinct CDR3 sequences, with roughly 14% appearing a single time and approximately 9.8% taken by the ten largest. Sequenced: blood. Source of these receptors: a woman in her thirties with Graves' ophthalmopathy.

CDR3: CASSRLQGLSYEQYF. CDR3 bases: TGTGCCAGCAGTCGCCTCCAGGGGTTAAGCTACGAGCAGTACTTC. The gene calls are TRBV27 and TRBJ2-7; D is possibly TRBD1 (6 bases). The germline gives CDR1 MNHEY, CDR2 SMNVEV (reference sequence). The V and J ends lost 5 bases and 3 bases respectively, with 17 bases between them. The CDR3 has 15 residues.

This clonotype was found a few times. The chain uses TRBV2 and TRBJ2-2; a weak D match, TRBD2 (5 bases). The CDR3 runs to 18 residues. The V end lost 6 bases, the J end lost 1 base, and 21 bases lay between the germline ends. CDR1 and CDR2 (germline): SNHLY, FYNNEI. As DNA, the CDR3 is TGTGCCAGCAGATTGATGATTGGGCGGGCAAAGAACACCGGGGAGCTGTTTTTT. Protein sequence: CASRLMIGRAKNTGELFF.

This clonotype was observed many times. This chain joins TRBV28 and TRBJ2-7, with TRBD1 as a possible D gene (6 bases). Germline values: CDR1 MDHEN, CDR2 SYDVKM. The ends were cut back, 4 bases at V and 5 bases at J, with 15 bases in the middle. This CDR3 contains 14 residues. CDR3 sequence: CASSSSGTYDEQYF. CDR3 in DNA: TGTGCCAGCAGTTCTTCCGGGACATACGACGAGCAGTACTTC.

This clonotype was seen many times. The rearrangement joins TRBV7-8 to TRBJ1-1; 7 bases line up with TRBD1. CDR3 length equals 14 residues. CDR1 SGHVS and CDR2 FQNEAQ come from the germline V gene. V lost 3 bases and J lost 4; bases outside the gene matches: 5. CDR3 in DNA: TGTGCCAGCAGCTTCGACAGGGCGGGCACTGAAGCTTTCTTT. Translated, it gives CASSFDRAGTEAFF.

This clonotype was counted ten times or more. The chain links TRBV28 to TRBJ2-7; TRBD2 aligns across 9 bases. Losses at the gene ends were 6 bases for V and 6 bases for J; bases not matched to a gene: 9. In germline, CDR1 is MDHEN, CDR2 SYDVKM. The CDR3 has 14 residues. Here the CDR3 reads CASSLIAGASEQYF. CDR3 nucleotides: TGTGCCAGCAGCCTTATAGCGGGAGCAAGCGAGCAGTACTTC.

This clonotype was found many times. In DNA form, the CDR3 reads TGCAGTGCTAGAGATTACGGGGAGCTAAATGGCTACACCTTC. It specifies CSARDYGELNGYTF. The chain is built from TRBV20-1 and TRBJ1-2, with no clear D. V was pared by 0 bases and J by 6 bases, with 14 bases between. The CDR3 spans 14 residues. Germline loops: CDR1 DFQATT, CDR2 SNEGSKA (reference sequence).

This clonotype was seen repeatedly, ten times or more. The rearrangement links TRBV12-5 to TRBJ1-1; unclear D gene. The V gene's germline CDR1 is LGHNT and CDR2 FRNRAP. This CDR3 has 11 residues. V was trimmed by 4 bases and J by 7 bases, leaving 7 bases between them. The CDR3, as DNA: TGTGCTAGTGGTTCTGGACTTGAAGCTTTCTTT. Protein sequence: CASGSGLEAFF.

The table lists this clonotype with many counts. This chain's CDR3 is CASRKPGLGETQYF. The CDR3 DNA reads TGTGCCAGCCGAAAGCCGGGACTAGGGGAGACCCAGTACTTC. This sequence joins TRBV6-4 and TRBJ2-5; TRBD2 aligns across 8 bases. The CDR3 covers 14 residues. V gave up 8 bases and J gave up 5 bases; unmatched junction bases: 10. The germline gives CDR1 MRHNA, CDR2 SNTAGT.

Only a few counts were recorded for this clonotype. The J gene is TRBJ2-7, the V gene TRBV5-1; D is perhaps TRBD1 or TRBD2 (5 bases each). Germline V gene lookup returns CDR1 SGHRS and CDR2 YFSETQ. Trimming removed 1 base at V and 7 bases at J, with 12 bases between. CDR3 size: 13 residues. CDR3 in amino acids: CASSLIGAGEQYF. The CDR3 bases are TGCGCCAGCAGCTTGATCGGGGCTGGTGAGCAGTACTTC.

This clonotype was seen ten or more times. The V call is TRBV19, the J call TRBJ1-3, with a weak D call TRBD1 (5 bases). The V end was cut by 4 bases, the J end by 7 bases, with 23 bases between. The CDR3 loop spans 17 amino acids. CDR1 is LNHDA, CDR2 SQIVND, per germline (reference sequence). The CDR3 loop is CASSTRGTLFRGNTIYF. CDR3 in DNA: TGTGCCAGTAGTACCCGAGGCACCCTGTTCCGGGGGAACACCATATATTTT.

In this sample, this clonotype turned up many times. CDR3 loop: CASSLSSGLLGYTF. The CDR3 DNA is TGTGCCAGCAGTTTATCATCCGGGCTCCTTGGCTACACCTTC. The chain recombines TRBV27 with TRBJ1-2; D gene ambiguous. The length of the CDR3 is 14 residues. Trimming removed 0 bases from V and 7 bases from J, with 12 bases in between. Germline V CDR1 and CDR2: MNHEY, SMNVEV (reference sequence).

This clonotype has at least ten counts. The genes are TRBV12-3 or TRBV12-4 and TRBJ2-7, with unresolved D. Trimming pared 3 bases from V and 5 bases from J, leaving 14 bases between. CDR3 length: 14 amino acids. CDR3 protein: CASSFHDLGNEQYF. The CDR3 region has the DNA TGTGCCAGCAGTTTCCACGATTTGGGGAACGAGCAGTACTTC.